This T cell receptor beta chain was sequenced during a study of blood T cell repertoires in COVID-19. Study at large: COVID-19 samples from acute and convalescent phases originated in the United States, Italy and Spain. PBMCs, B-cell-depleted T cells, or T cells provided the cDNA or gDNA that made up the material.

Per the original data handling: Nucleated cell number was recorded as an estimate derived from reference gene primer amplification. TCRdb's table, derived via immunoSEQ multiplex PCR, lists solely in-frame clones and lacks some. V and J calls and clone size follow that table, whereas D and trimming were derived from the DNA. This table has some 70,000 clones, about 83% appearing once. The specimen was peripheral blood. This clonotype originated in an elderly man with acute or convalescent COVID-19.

CDR3 region: CASGKGADQPQHF. The CDR3 bases are TGTGCCAGCGGTAAGGGGGCCGATCAGCCCCAGCATTTT. The rearrangement links TRBV2 to TRBJ1-5, with TRBD1 matching 7 bases. The CDR3 loop spans 13 amino acids. Germline CDR1 is SNHLY and CDR2 is FYNNEI. The J segment lost 5 bases and the V segment lost 8 bases, leaving 6 bases of the junction unmatched.